These T cell receptor beta chains were read from a single sample in a study of Ad26.COV2.S vaccination and SARS-CoV-2 variants. Only in-frame clones appear in the TCRdb table, and some are missing; sequencing was by immunoSEQ multiplex PCR. The data show tens of thousands of clones, 82% seen once. Source: peripheral blood, taken after recovery from COVID-19. These receptor sequences come from a human donor who had recovered from COVID-19. Each CDR3 is given with its conserved first and last residue. Fields, in order: clone size, J gene, D gene, V gene, CDR3 protein, CDR3 DNA. A D gene is named only where the DNA matches it firmly. Part of the rows lack a size; the others show once, few, many or a class for expanded clones.

size: NA
J: TRBJ2-3
D: NA
V: TRBV21-1
CDR3: CASMTGVQYF
DNA: TGTGCCAGCATGACAGGCGTGCAGTATTTT

size: NA
J: TRBJ2-7
D: NA
V: TRBV11-3
CDR3: CATGSYLDYEQYF
DNA: TGTGCCACCGGAAGTTACCTAGATTACGAGCAGTACTTC

size: NA
J: TRBJ2-1
D: NA
V: TRBV6-6
CDR3: CASSGTHFEQFF
DNA: TGTGCCAGCAGTGGGACTCATTTTGAGCAGTTCTTC

size: NA
J: TRBJ2-7
D: NA
V: TRBV5-6
CDR3: CASSLTGPYPNEQYF
DNA: TGTGCCAGCAGCTTAACGGGCCCCTACCCCAACGAGCAGTACTTC

size: NA
J: TRBJ2-1
D: TRBD1
V: TRBV7-7
CDR3: CASSLGPGTGGSSEQFF
DNA: TGTGCCAGCAGCTTAGGACCCGGGACAGGGGGCTCAAGTGAGCAGTTCTTC

size: NA
J: TRBJ1-3
D: NA
V: TRBV28
CDR3: CASLTHGRNTIYF
DNA: TGTGCCAGCCTTACACATGGGAGAAACACCATATATTTT

size: few
J: TRBJ1-5
D: NA
V: TRBV7-2
CDR3: CASSLEPLWGQPQHF
DNA: TGTGCCAGCAGCTTAGAGCCCCTCTGGGGACAGCCCCAGCATTTT

size: once
J: TRBJ1-2
D: TRBD1
V: TRBV24-1
CDR3: CATRRTGGEDYGYTF
DNA: TGTGCCACCAGGAGGACAGGGGGCGAGGACTATGGCTACACCTTC

size: NA
J: TRBJ1-2
D: NA
V: TRBV27
CDR3: CASSLGPQRGYTF
DNA: TGTGCCAGCAGCTTGGGTCCTCAGAGGGGCTACACCTTC

size: NA
J: TRBJ2-7
D: NA
V: TRBV6-2/TRBV6-3
CDR3: CASSLDSIADEQYF
DNA: TGTGCCAGCAGTTTAGACAGTATAGCCGACGAGCAGTACTTC

size: NA
J: TRBJ2-5
D: TRBD1
V: TRBV5-1
CDR3: CASSLGDDRARETQYF
DNA: TGCGCCAGCAGCTTGGGTGACGACAGGGCCCGAGAGACCCAGTACTTC

size: NA
J: TRBJ2-5
D: NA
V: TRBV7-9
CDR3: CASSPVETTQYF
DNA: TGTGCCAGCAGCCCCGTAGAAACAACCCAGTACTTC